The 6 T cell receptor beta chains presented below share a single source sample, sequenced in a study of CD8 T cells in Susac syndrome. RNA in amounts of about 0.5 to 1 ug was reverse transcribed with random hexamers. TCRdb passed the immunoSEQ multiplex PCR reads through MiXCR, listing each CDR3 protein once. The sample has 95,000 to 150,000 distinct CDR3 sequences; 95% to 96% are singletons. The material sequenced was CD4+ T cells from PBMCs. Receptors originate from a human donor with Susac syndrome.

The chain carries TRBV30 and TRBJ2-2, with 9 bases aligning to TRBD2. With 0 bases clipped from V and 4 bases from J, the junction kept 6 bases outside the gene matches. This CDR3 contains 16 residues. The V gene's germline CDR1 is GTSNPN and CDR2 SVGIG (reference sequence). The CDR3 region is CAWSVRIAGVTGELFF. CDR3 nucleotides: TGTGCCTGGAGTGTACGGATAGCGGGAGTCACCGGGGAGCTGTTTTTT.

The CDR3 nucleotides are TGTGCCAGCAGCTCGGGACAGGTGAACACTGAAGCTTTCTTT. The encoded protein is CASSSGQVNTEAFF. This chain joins TRBV7-6 and TRBJ1-1; 8 bases agree with TRBD1. Germline V gives CDR1 SGHVS, CDR2 FNYEAQ. With 4 bases clipped from V and 0 bases from J, the junction kept 1 base outside the gene matches. The CDR3 is made up of 14 amino acids.

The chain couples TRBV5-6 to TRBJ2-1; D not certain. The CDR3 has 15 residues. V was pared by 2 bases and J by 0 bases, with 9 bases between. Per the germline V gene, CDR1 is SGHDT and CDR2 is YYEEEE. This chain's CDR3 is CASSLRIDSYNEQFF. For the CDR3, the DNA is TGTGCCAGCAGCTTACGGATCGACTCCTACAATGAGCAGTTCTTC. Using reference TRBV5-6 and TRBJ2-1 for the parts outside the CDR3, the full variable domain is DAGVTQSPTHLIKTRGQQVTLRCSPKSGHDTVSWYQQALGQGPQFIFQYYEEEERQRGNFPDRFSGHQFPNYSSELNVNALLLGDSALYLCASSLRIDSYNEQFFGPGTRLTVL.

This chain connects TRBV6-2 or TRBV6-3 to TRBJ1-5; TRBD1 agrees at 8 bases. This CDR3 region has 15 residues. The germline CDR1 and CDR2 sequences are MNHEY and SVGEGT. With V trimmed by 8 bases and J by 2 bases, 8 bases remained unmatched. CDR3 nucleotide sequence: TGTGCCAGCGGGTGGACAGGGTTAGGCAATCAGCCCCAGCATTTT. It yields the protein CASGWTGLGNQPQHF.

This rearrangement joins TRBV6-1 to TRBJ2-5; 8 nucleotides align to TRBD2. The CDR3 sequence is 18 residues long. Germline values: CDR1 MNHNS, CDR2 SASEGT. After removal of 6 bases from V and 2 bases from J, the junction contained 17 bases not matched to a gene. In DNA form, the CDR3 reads TGTGCCAGCAGGAAGAAATCCTACGGGGGGGACCCGCAAGAGACCCAGTACTTC. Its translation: CASRKKSYGGDPQETQYF.

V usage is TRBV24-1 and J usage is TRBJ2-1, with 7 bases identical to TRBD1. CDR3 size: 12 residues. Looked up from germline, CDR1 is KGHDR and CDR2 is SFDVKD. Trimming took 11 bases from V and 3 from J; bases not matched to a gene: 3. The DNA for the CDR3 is TGTGCCAGTGGACAGGACTACAATGAGCAGTTCTTC. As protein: CASGQDYNEQFF.